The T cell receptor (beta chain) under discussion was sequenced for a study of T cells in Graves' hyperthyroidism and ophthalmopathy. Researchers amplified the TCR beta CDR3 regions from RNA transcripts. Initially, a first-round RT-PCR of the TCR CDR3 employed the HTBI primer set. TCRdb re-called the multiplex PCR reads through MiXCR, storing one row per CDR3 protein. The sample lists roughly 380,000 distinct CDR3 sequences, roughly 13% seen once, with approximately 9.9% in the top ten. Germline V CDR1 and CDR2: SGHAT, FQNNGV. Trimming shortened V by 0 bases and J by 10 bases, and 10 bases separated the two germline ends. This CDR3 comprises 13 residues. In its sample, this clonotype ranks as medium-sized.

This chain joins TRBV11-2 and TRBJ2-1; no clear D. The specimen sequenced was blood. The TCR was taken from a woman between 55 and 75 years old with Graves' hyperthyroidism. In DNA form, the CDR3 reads TGTGCCAGCAGCTTAGAGTCTTTCGACGAGCAGTTCTTC. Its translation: CASSLESFDEQFF.